Below, 26 T cell receptor beta chains from the same sample are listed, as sequenced in a study of PD-1 blockade in classical Hodgkin lymphoma. Repertoires were generated with immunoSEQ multiplex PCR, while TCRdb's copy carries only in-frame clones and drops some. This sample carries more than 85,000 clones, around 90% of them seen once, and the ten largest clones take roughly 20%. The time point was: cycle 4 day 1 (C4D1), after 6 weeks of nivolumab. Every one of the patients relapsed after autologous stem cell transplantation (brentuximab vedotin exposure was variable). This specimen consisted of peripheral blood mononuclear cells (PBMCs), obtained before the fourth cycle of nivolumab. Every receptor here comes from a human donor with classical Hodgkin lymphoma.

The V gene is TRBV7-9, the J gene TRBJ1-1; maybe TRBD1 (5 bases). The CDR3 is made up of 15 amino acids. The V gene lost 3 bases and the J gene lost 1 base, with 12 bases spanning the gap. Germline CDR1 is SEHNR and CDR2 is FQNEAQ (reference sequence). CDR3 amino acids: CASSLKGPANTEAFF. DNA of the CDR3: TGTGCCAGCAGCTTGAAGGGGCCGGCGAACACTGAAGCTTTCTTT.

The gene calls are TRBV7-9 and TRBJ1-2, with a possible D match to TRBD1 (6 bases). Germline V lookup: CDR1 SEHNR, CDR2 FQNEAQ (reference sequence). This CDR3 has 14 residues. V was trimmed by 5 bases and J by 6 bases, leaving 16 bases between them. CDR3 coding DNA: TGTGCCAGCAGCCCCCCCCTACAGGGCGATGGCTACACCTTC. Its protein product is CASSPPLQGDGYTF.

The rearrangement uses TRBV11-2 and TRBJ2-3; D call uncertain. Trimming cost V 3 bases and J 0 bases, with 13 bases left between them. In germline, CDR1 is SGHAT, CDR2 FQNNGV. The length of the CDR3 is 16 residues. The CDR3 sequence is CASSFTSAWSTDTQYF. For the CDR3, the DNA is TGTGCCAGCAGCTTTACGTCAGCATGGAGCACAGATACGCAGTATTTT.

The chain employs TRBV2 and TRBJ1-1; no clear D. Germline V CDR1 and CDR2: SNHLY, FYNNEI. This CDR3 contains 14 residues. V gave up 6 bases and J gave up 0 bases, with 11 bases separating them. The CDR3 bases are TGTGCCAGCAGGGTGGAGGTCATGAACACTGAAGCTTTCTTT. It codes for CASRVEVMNTEAFF.

This clone was counted a few times. The V gene is TRBV25-1, the J gene TRBJ1-1; 12 bases map to TRBD1. The CDR3 extends over 15 amino acids. The germline V gene has CDR1 MGHDK and CDR2 SYGVNS. V was clipped by 1 base and J by 6 bases; unmatched bases: 3. DNA for the CDR3: TGTGCCAGCAGTGAATTGGGACAGGGGGCCTCTGAAGCTTTCTTT. Protein sequence: CASSELGQGASEAFF.

The chain has TRBV7-9 and TRBJ2-6, with D perhaps TRBD1 (5 bases). Germline V gene lookup returns CDR1 SEHNR and CDR2 FQNEAQ (reference sequence). The CDR3 length is 18 residues. With 2 bases removed from V and 0 bases from J, the gap between germline ends came to 14 bases. CDR3 DNA sequence: TGTGCCAGCAGCTTAAAGGGGCGCCTCTTCTCTGGGGCCAACGTCCTGACTTTC. This encodes CASSLKGRLFSGANVLTF.

DNA for the CDR3: TGTGCCAGCAGCCCCGGGACTAGCGGTACGATACAAGAGACCCAGTACTTC. Protein sequence: CASSPGTSGTIQETQYF. The V and J genes are TRBV28 and TRBJ2-5; TRBD2 agrees at 11 bases. The V gene end was trimmed by 6 bases and the J gene end by 2 bases; junction bases not matched to a gene: 11. CDR1 MDHEN and CDR2 SYDVKM come from the germline V gene. There are 17 residues in the CDR3.

The rearrangement joins TRBV28 to TRBJ2-7, with 11 nucleotides matching TRBD1. Unmatched junction bases numbered 8, after V lost 5 bases and J lost 8 bases. The CDR3 loop spans 14 amino acids. Germline-derived CDR1 and CDR2 are MDHEN and SYDVKM. CDR3 protein: CASSDRTGGSKQYF. The CDR3 region has the DNA TGTGCCAGCAGTGACCGGACAGGGGGCAGCAAGCAGTACTTC.

The rearrangement links TRBV14 to TRBJ2-7; possibly TRBD1 for D (6 bases). CDR3 length: 13 amino acids. The V gene's germline CDR1 is SGHDN and CDR2 FVKESK. The V end lost 1 base, the J end lost 13 bases, and 17 bases lay between the germline ends. CDR3 protein: CASSQVGTPRPYF. The CDR3 DNA reads as TGTGCCAGCAGCCAAGTTGGGACACCGAGACCTTACTTC.

The DNA of the CDR3 is TGTGCCAGCAGTTTATCGAGGCCGGCTGAAGCTTTCTTT. It codes for CASSLSRPAEAFF. The chain uses TRBV28 and TRBJ1-1; no clear D. Germline V gene lookup returns CDR1 MDHEN and CDR2 SYDVKM. Trimming cost V 1 base and J 6 bases, with 9 bases left between them. The CDR3 consists of 13 residues.

The chain combines TRBV5-1 with TRBJ2-1, with TRBD2 matching over 11 bases. The V gene's germline CDR1 is SGHRS and CDR2 YFSETQ. The CDR3 covers 16 residues. V lost 4 bases to trimming and J lost 9 bases; unmatched junction nucleotides: 12. CDR3 in DNA: TGCGCCAGCAGCCCTGGTACTAGCGGGAGCGCTAGTGAGCAGTTCTTC. It translates to CASSPGTSGSASEQFF. Full variable domain (remainder filled in from reference TRBV5-1 and TRBJ2-1): KAGVTQTPRYLIKTRGQQVTLSCSPISGHRSVSWYQQTPGQGLQFLFEYFSETQRNKGNFPGRFSGRQFSNSRSEMNVSTLELGDSALYLCASSPGTSGSASEQFFGPGTRLTVL.

The chain joins TRBV4-3 to TRBJ1-2; D may be TRBD1 (5 bases). V was trimmed by 0 bases and J by 0 bases, leaving 14 bases between them. In germline, CDR1 is LGHNA, CDR2 YSLEER. The CDR3 totals 17 residues. The CDR3 reads CASSQDRQGSPNYGYTF. The CDR3 coding sequence is TGCGCCAGCAGCCAAGATAGGCAGGGATCTCCTAACTATGGCTACACCTTC.

The chain couples TRBV6-5 to TRBJ2-1, with D perhaps assigned TRBD1 or TRBD2 (5 bases each). CDR1 MNHEY and CDR2 SVGAGI come from the germline V gene. Deletions cut 6 bases from V and 4 bases from J, with 10 bases between. The CDR3 length is 13 residues. In DNA form, the CDR3 reads TGTGCCAGCAGACCCTGGGGGTACAATGAGCAGTTCTTC. Protein: CASRPWGYNEQFF.

This clone was counted a single time. The chain joins TRBV11-3 to TRBJ2-1; 12 nucleotides agree with TRBD2. The V segment lost 5 bases and the J segment 8 bases; nucleotides outside the gene matches: 10. Germline CDR1 and CDR2: SGHNT and YENEEA. CDR3 length equals 16 residues. The CDR3 here is CASSRTSGVGFDEQFF. CDR3 bases: TGTGCCAGCAGCCGGACTAGCGGGGTAGGCTTCGATGAGCAGTTCTTC. Using reference TRBV11-3 and TRBJ2-1 for the parts outside the CDR3, the full variable domain is EAGVVQSPRYKIIEKKQPVAFWCNPISGHNTLYWYLQNLGQGPELLIRYENEEAVDDSQLPKDRFSAERLKGVDSTLKIQPAELGDSAVYLCASSRTSGVGFDEQFFGPGTRLTVL.

The rearrangement uses TRBV5-6 and TRBJ2-7; TRBD2 aligns across 8 bases. CDR1 and CDR2 (germline): SGHDT, YYEEEE. The CDR3 has 14 amino acids. V shed 5 bases and J 3 bases; nucleotides not matched to a gene: 7. As DNA, the CDR3 is TGTGCCAGCAGTCTTAGCGGGACTGGCTACGAGCAGTACTTC. Its protein product is CASSLSGTGYEQYF.

The chain joins TRBV6-5 to TRBJ2-1; D perhaps matches TRBD1 (6 bases). V lost 4 bases and J 10 bases, leaving 20 bases between the germline ends. Germline assignment: CDR1 MNHEY and CDR2 SVGAGI. The CDR3 is 15 amino acids. The chain's CDR3 is CASSSYRASWEEQFF. The CDR3 DNA reads TGTGCCAGCAGTTCTTACAGGGCCTCCTGGGAGGAGCAGTTCTTC.

The rearrangement uses TRBV5-4 and TRBJ1-4; possibly TRBD1 for D (5 bases). From germline, CDR1 is SGHNT and CDR2 YYREEE (reference sequence). This CDR3 comprises 12 residues. Trimming removed 4 bases at V and 13 bases at J, with 14 bases between. The CDR3, as DNA: TGTGCCAGCAGCCACCCTACCGGGGGACTGTTTTTT. It yields the protein CASSHPTGGLFF.

CDR3 DNA: TGTGCCAGCTCACCATGGGGGCTTTCATATGGCTACACCTTC. Translating gives CASSPWGLSYGYTF. The chain employs TRBV18 and TRBJ1-2; possible D gene TRBD1, 6 bases. Deletions cut 2 bases from V and 5 bases from J, with 12 bases between. Germline V gene lookup returns CDR1 KGHSH and CDR2 LQKENI. The length of the CDR3 is 14 residues.

The rearrangement links TRBV19 to TRBJ2-5; D is unresolved. Germline lookup yields CDR1 LNHDA and CDR2 SQIVND (reference sequence). The CDR3 runs to 15 residues. Trimming stripped 3 bases from V and 2 bases from J, with 13 bases between. For the CDR3, the DNA is TGTGCCAGTAGTATGTGGGATAGGCAGCAAGAGACCCAGTACTTC. This encodes CASSMWDRQQETQYF.

J is TRBJ1-1 and V is TRBV6-6; possible D gene TRBD1, 6 bases. With 2 bases removed from V and 9 bases from J, the gap between germline ends came to 19 bases. The length of the CDR3 is 15 residues. Germline values: CDR1 MNHNY, CDR2 SVGAGI (reference sequence). CDR3 DNA sequence: TGTGCCAGCAGTTACCAGGACAGTATTCACGAACAAGCTTTCTTT. It specifies CASSYQDSIHEQAFF.

This chain uses TRBV7-9 with TRBJ1-2; the D is unclear. Germline V lookup: CDR1 SEHNR, CDR2 FQNEAQ (reference sequence). The CDR3 extends over 13 amino acids. V lost 1 base and J lost 8, with 11 bases in between. The CDR3 region has the DNA TGTGCCAGCAGCTTAGTAGAGGGCCGGGGCTACACCTTC. Amino acid sequence: CASSLVEGRGYTF. Together with reference TRBV7-9 and TRBJ1-2, the CDR3 gives the full variable domain: DTGVSQNPRHKITKRGQNVTFRCDPISEHNRLYWYRQTLGQGPEFLTYFQNEAQLEKSRLLSDRFSAERPKGSFSTLEIQRTEQGDSAMYLCASSLVEGRGYTFGSGTRLTVV.

The chain links TRBV11-2 to TRBJ2-4; D may be TRBD1 or TRBD2 (5 bases each). V was trimmed by 5 bases and J by 9 bases, leaving 14 bases between them. Looked up from germline, CDR1 is SGHAT and CDR2 is FQNNGV. The CDR3 spans 13 residues. The CDR3 bases are TGTGCCAGCAGCCAACAGGAGGTCGGCATTCAGTACTTC. Translation gives CASSQQEVGIQYF.

V gene TRBV7-9 combines with J gene TRBJ1-2, with D possibly TRBD1 on 6 matching bases. Germline CDR1 and CDR2: SEHNR and FQNEAQ (reference sequence). With 0 bases removed from V and 3 bases from J, the gap between germline ends came to 23 bases. This CDR3 region has 19 residues. The CDR3 nucleotides are TGTGCCAGCAGCTTAGCCCCGGCGTTCCGGTGGACAGAGGACTATGGCTACACCTTC. Translation: CASSLAPAFRWTEDYGYTF.

The chain couples TRBV28 to TRBJ1-1; maybe TRBD1 (5 bases). The CDR3 is 16 residues long. Per the germline V gene, CDR1 is MDHEN and CDR2 is SYDVKM. V dropped 6 bases and J dropped 1 base, with 18 bases sitting between them. The CDR3 DNA sequence: TGTGCCAGCAGGTACGCCGTTACAGGACCGAACACTGAAGCTTTCTTT. Translation gives CASRYAVTGPNTEAFF.

The V gene is TRBV5-8, the J gene TRBJ2-5; a possible D gene is TRBD1 (5 bases). The germline V gene encodes CDR1 SGHTS and CDR2 YDEGEE. Trimming cost V 2 bases and J 2 bases, with 19 bases left between them. The CDR3 loop spans 17 amino acids. For the CDR3, the DNA is TGTGCCAGCAGCTTTCTTTTCGAAGGGGTCGCACAAGAGACCCAGTACTTC. Translated: CASSFLFEGVAQETQYF.

The J gene is TRBJ2-1, the V gene TRBV7-2; D assignment may be TRBD1 or TRBD2 (5 bases each). Germline values: CDR1 SGHTA, CDR2 FQGNSA. V gave up 5 bases and J gave up 6 bases, with 20 bases separating them. There are 16 residues in the CDR3. The CDR3 loop reads CASSDRWGFSANEQFF. CDR3 DNA: TGTGCCAGCAGCGACCGATGGGGGTTTTCGGCCAATGAGCAGTTCTTC.